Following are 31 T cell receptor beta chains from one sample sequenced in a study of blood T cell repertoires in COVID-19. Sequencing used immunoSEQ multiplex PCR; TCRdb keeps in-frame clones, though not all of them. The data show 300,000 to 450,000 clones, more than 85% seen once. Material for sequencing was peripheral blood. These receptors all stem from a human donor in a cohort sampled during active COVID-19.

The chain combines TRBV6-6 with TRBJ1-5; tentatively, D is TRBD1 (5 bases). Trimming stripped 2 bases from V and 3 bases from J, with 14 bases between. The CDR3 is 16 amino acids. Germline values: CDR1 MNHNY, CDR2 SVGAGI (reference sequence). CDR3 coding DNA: TGTGCCAGCAGTTACGCAGACAGTCAACTCAATCAGCCCCAGCATTTT. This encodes CASSYADSQLNQPQHF.

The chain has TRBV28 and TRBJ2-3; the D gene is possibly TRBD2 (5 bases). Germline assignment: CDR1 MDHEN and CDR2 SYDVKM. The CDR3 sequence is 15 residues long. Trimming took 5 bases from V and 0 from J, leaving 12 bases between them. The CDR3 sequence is CASSILAPSTDTQYF. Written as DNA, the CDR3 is TGTGCCAGCAGTATCCTAGCCCCCAGCACAGATACGCAGTATTTT.

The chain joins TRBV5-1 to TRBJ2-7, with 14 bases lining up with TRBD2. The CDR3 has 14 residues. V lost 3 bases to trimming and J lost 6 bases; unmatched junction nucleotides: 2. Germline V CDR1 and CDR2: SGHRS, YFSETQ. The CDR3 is CASSSGLAGAEQYF. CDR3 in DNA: TGCGCCAGCAGCTCGGGACTAGCGGGAGCCGAGCAGTACTTC.

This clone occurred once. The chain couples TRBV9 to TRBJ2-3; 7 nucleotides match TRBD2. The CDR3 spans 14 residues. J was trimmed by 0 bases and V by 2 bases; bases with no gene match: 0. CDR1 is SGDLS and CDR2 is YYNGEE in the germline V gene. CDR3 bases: TGTGCCAGCAGCGTGGGAGGGAGCACAGATACGCAGTATTTT. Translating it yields CASSVGGSTDTQYF.

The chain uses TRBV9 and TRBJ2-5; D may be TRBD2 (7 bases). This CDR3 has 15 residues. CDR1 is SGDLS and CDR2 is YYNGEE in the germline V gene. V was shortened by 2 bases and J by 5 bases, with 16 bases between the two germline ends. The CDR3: CASSVGAGGTETQYF. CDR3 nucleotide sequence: TGTGCCAGCAGCGTGGGGGCCGGGGGGACGGAGACCCAGTACTTC.

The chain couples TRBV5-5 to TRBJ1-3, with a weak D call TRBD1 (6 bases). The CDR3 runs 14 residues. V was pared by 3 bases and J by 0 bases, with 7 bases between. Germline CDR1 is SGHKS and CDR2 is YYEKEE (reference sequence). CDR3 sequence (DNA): TGTGCCAGCAGCTCGGACAGCTCTGGAAACACCATATATTTT. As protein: CASSSDSSGNTIYF.

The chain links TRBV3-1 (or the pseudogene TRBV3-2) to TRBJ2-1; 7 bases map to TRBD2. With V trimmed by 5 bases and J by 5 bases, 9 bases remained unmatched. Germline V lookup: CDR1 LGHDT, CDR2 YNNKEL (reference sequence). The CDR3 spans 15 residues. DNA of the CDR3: TGTGCCAGCAGCGACCGGGACTACCGTGACAATGAGCAGTTCTTC. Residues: CASSDRDYRDNEQFF.

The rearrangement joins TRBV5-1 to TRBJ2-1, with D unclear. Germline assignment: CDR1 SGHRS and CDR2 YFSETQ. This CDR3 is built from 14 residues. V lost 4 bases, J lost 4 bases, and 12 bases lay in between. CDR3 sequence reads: CASSQEPSYNEQFF. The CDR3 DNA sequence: TGCGCCAGCAGCCAGGAACCGTCTTACAATGAGCAGTTCTTC.

Here the CDR3 DNA reads TGTGCCAGCAGCCCAATGGGTGCGGGGACGTACAATCAGCCCCAGCATTTT. Its protein is CASSPMGAGTYNQPQHF. The V gene is TRBV6-2 or TRBV6-3, the J gene TRBJ1-5; weak D call: TRBD1 (5 bases). Between the trimmed V and J ends, which lost 6 bases and 3 bases, there was a span of 21 bases. The CDR3 runs to 17 residues. From germline, CDR1 is MNHEY and CDR2 SVGEGT.

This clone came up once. CDR3 loop: CASNGGLADGEQYF. The DNA for the CDR3 is TGTGCCAGCAATGGGGGACTAGCGGACGGCGAGCAGTACTTC. The rearrangement uses TRBV2 and TRBJ2-7, with 11 positions matching TRBD2. V shed 7 bases and J 6 bases; nucleotides not matched to a gene: 8. Germline-derived CDR1 and CDR2 are SNHLY and FYNNEI. The CDR3 loop spans 14 amino acids.

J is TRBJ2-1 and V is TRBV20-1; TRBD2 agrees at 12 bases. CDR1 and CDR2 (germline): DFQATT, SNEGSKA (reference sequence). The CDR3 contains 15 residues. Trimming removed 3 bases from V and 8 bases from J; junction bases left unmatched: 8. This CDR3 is CSASLAGGPFDEQFF. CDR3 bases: TGCAGTGCTAGTCTAGCGGGAGGGCCTTTCGATGAGCAGTTCTTC.

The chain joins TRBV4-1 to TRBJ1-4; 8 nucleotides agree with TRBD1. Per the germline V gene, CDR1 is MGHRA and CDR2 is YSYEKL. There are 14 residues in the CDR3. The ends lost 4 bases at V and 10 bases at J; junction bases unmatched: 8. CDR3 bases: TGCGCCAGCAGCCCTCAGGGGGCCTTCGGAAAACTGTTTTTT. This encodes CASSPQGAFGKLFF.

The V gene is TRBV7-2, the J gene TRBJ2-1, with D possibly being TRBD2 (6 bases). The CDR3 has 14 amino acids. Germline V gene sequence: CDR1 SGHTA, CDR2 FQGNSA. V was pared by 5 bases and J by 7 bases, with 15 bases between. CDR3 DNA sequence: TGTGCCAGCAGCCCGGGACTGATTAAAAATGAGCAGTTCTTC. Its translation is CASSPGLIKNEQFF.

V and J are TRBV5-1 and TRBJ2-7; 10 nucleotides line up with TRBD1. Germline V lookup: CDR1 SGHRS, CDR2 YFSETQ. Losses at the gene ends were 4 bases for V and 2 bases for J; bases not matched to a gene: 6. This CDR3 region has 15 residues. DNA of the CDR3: TGCGCCAGCAGCCGTCCGGGACAGGGGCCCTACGAGCAGTACTTC. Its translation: CASSRPGQGPYEQYF.

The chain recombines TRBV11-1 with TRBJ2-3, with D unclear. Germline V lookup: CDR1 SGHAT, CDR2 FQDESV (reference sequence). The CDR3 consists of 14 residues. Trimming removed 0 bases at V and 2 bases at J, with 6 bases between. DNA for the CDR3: TGTGCCAGCAGCTTAGCTGTCAACACAGATACGCAGTATTTT. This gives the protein CASSLAVNTDTQYF.

Here the CDR3 reads CASSLAERASTDTQYF. CDR3 sequence (DNA): TGTGCCAGCAGCTTGGCCGAGCGGGCTAGCACAGATACGCAGTATTTT. J is TRBJ2-3 and V is TRBV5-4, with D possibly matching TRBD2 (6 bases). The CDR3 extends over 16 amino acids. The V end lost 0 bases, the J end lost 0 bases, and 11 bases lay between the germline ends. Germline V gene sequence: CDR1 SGHNT, CDR2 YYREEE (reference sequence).

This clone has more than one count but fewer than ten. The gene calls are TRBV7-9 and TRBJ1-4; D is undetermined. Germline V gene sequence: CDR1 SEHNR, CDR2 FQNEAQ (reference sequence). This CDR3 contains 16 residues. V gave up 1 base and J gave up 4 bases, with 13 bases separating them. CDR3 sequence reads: CASSLGLSEINEKLFF. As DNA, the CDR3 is TGTGCCAGCAGCTTAGGACTATCAGAGATTAATGAAAAACTGTTTTTT.

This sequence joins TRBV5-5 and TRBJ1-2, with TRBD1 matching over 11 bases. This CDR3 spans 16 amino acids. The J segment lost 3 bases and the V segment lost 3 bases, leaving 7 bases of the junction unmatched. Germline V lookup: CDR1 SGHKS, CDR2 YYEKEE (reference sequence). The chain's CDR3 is CASSSKDRGPDYGYTF. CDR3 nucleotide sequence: TGTGCCAGCAGCTCCAAGGACAGGGGGCCAGACTATGGCTACACCTTC.

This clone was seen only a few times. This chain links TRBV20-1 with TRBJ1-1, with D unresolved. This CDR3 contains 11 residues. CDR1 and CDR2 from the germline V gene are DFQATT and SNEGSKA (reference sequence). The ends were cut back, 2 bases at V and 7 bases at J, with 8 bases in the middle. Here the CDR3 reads CSARRSDEAFF. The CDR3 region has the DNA TGCAGTGCTAGACGGTCCGATGAAGCTTTCTTT.

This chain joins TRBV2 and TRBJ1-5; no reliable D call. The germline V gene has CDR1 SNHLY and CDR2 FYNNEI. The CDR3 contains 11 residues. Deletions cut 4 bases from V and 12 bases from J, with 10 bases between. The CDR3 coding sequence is TGTGCCAGCAGTGTGACCGGGTACCAGCATTTT. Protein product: CASSVTGYQHF.

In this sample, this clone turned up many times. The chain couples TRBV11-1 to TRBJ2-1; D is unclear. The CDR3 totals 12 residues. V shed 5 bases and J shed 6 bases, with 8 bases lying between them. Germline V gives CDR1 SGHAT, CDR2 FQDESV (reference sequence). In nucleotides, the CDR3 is TGTGCCAGCAGCCGAAGCCTCAATGAGCAGTTCTTC. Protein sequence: CASSRSLNEQFF. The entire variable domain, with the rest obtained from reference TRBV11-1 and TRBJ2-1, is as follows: EAEVAQSPRYKITEKSQAVAFWCDPISGHATLYWYRQILGQGPELLVQFQDESVVDDSQLPKDRFSAERLKGVDSTLKIQPAELGDSAMYLCASSRSLNEQFFGPGTRLTVL.

The CDR3 region is CASSDTLGLHTQYF. The CDR3 nucleotides read TGTGCCAGCAGTGATACGTTGGGGCTACATACGCAGTATTTT. The chain carries TRBV6-1 and TRBJ2-3, with D maybe TRBD1 (5 bases). This CDR3 is 14 amino acids long. In germline, CDR1 is MNHNS, CDR2 SASEGT. Trimming left V 3 bases short and J 7 bases short, with 14 bases between.

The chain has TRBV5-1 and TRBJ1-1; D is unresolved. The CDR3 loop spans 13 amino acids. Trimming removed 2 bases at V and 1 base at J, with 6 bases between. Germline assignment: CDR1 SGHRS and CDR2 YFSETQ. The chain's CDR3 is CASSFTENTEAFF. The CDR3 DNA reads TGCGCCAGCAGCTTTACAGAGAACACTGAAGCTTTCTTT.

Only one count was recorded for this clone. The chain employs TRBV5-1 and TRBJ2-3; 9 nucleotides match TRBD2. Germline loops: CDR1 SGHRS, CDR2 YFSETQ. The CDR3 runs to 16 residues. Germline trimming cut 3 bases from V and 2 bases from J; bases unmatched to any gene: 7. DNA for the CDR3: TGCGCCAGCAGCTATAATAGCGGGAGAGCCACAGATACGCAGTATTTT. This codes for CASSYNSGRATDTQYF.

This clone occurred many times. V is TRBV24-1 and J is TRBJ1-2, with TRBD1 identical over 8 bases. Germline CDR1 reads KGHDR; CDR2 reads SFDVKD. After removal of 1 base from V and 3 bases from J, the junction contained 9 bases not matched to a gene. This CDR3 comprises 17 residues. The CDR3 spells CATSDFGQGANDYGYTF. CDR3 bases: TGTGCCACCAGTGATTTCGGCCAGGGGGCAAATGACTATGGCTACACCTTC.

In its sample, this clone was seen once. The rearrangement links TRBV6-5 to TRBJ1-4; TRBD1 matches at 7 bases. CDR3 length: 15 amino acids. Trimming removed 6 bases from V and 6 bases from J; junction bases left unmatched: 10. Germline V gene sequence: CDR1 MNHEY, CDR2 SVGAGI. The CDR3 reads CASRGTGEVHEKLFF. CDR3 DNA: TGTGCCAGCAGAGGAACAGGGGAGGTACATGAAAAACTGTTTTTT.

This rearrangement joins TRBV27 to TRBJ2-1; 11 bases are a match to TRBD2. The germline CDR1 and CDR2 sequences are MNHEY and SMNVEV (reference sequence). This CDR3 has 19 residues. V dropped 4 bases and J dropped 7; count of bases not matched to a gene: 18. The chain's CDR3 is CASSSHRTSGLGTWNEQFF. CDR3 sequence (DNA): TGTGCCAGCAGTTCCCATAGGACTAGCGGGCTCGGTACTTGGAATGAGCAGTTCTTC.

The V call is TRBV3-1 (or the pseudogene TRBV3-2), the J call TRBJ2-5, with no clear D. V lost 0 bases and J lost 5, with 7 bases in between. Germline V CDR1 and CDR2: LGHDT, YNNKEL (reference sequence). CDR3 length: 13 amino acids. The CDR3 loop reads CASSQDREETQYF. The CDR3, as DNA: TGTGCCAGCAGCCAAGATAGAGAGGAGACCCAGTACTTC.

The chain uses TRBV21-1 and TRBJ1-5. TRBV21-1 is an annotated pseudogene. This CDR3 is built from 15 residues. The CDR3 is CATQRGRASNQPQHF. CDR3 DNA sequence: TGTGCCACCCAAAGGGGGAGGGCTTCCAATCAGCCCCAGCATTTT.

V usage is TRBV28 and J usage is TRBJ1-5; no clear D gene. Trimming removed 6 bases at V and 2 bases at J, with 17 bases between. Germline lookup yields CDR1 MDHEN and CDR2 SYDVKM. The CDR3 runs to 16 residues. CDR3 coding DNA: TGTGCCAGCAGCTACAACGAGGGTTCGGGCAATCAGCCCCAGCATTTT. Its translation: CASSYNEGSGNQPQHF.

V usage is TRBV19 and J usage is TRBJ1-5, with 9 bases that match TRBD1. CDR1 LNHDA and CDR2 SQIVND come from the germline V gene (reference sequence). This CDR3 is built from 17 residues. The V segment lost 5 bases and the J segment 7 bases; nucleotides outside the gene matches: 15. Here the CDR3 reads CASSLLPGTGLGQPQHF. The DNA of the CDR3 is TGTGCCAGTAGTTTACTACCCGGGACAGGGTTAGGACAGCCCCAGCATTTT.